This is a list of T cell receptor beta chains from one sample in a study of blood T cell repertoires in COVID-19. Some clones are missing from TCRdb's copy, which holds only in-frame ones; the method was immunoSEQ multiplex PCR. The sample has about 240,000 clones; roughly 87% are singletons. Sequenced: PBMCs or T cells enriched from blood (not recorded which). The receptors derive from a woman aged 30 to 39 with acute COVID-19. The CDR3 runs from the conserved cysteine through the conserved F or W.

j_gene	v_gene	CDR3aa
TRBJ1-2	TRBV18	CASSPPPGQGHGYTF
TRBJ2-5	TRBV2	CASSELTNQETQYF
TRBJ1-5	TRBV30	CAWSVTSNQPQHF
TRBJ2-1	TRBV9	CASSVSGTSYNEQFF
TRBJ2-2	TRBV24-1	CATSKAGQSTGELFF
TRBJ1-1	TRBV11-2	CASSLELVPNTEAFF
TRBJ2-5	TRBV13	CASSLRTGGGETQYF
TRBJ1-2	TRBV20-1	CRADLNYGYTF
TRBJ2-2	TRBV3-1/TRBV3-2	CASSHSGGSLTGELFF
TRBJ1-5	TRBV13	CASSSSGTGAFQPQHF
TRBJ1-2	TRBV30	CAWSVQWVGYTF
TRBJ2-1	TRBV5-4	CASSLSRGNNEQFF
TRBJ1-6	TRBV5-5	CASSLHSYALNSPLHF
TRBJ2-5	TRBV7-8	CASSPGLEETQYF
TRBJ1-6	TRBV7-6	CASSLASGQGTSPLHF
TRBJ1-1	TRBV19	CASSIDRINTEAFF
TRBJ1-1	TRBV4-1	CASSRLTGSGEAFF
TRBJ2-1	TRBV2	CASSTDRASYNEQFF
TRBJ1-6	TRBV19	CASSIQGGDSPLHF
TRBJ1-1	TRBV7-9	CASSLQGWNTEAFF
TRBJ2-7	TRBV3-1/TRBV3-2	CASSQLADYEQYF
TRBJ2-5	TRBV27	CASSLRQGIVETQYF
TRBJ2-7	TRBV7-2	CASSLAGPGAYEQYF
TRBJ1-4	TRBV14	CASSQFRRTTNEKLFF
TRBJ2-7	TRBV29-1	CSAQGAGPYEQYF
TRBJ1-1	TRBV2	CASSEAAEARAFF
TRBJ2-5	TRBV11-2	CASSLDVTGRETQYF
TRBJ1-3	TRBV25-1	CASCQGQGPGNTIYF
TRBJ2-5	TRBV6-2/TRBV6-3	CASSYSSGGQETQYF
TRBJ2-1	TRBV2	CASSYTRTGSSYNEQFF